These 25 T cell receptor beta chains originate from one sample sequenced in a study of blood T cell repertoires in COVID-19. Some clones are missing from TCRdb's copy, which holds only in-frame ones; the method was immunoSEQ multiplex PCR. The repertoire includes roughly 110,000 clones, about four fifths of them detected once, and 14% sits in the top ten. The material sequenced was peripheral blood. Every receptor here comes from a woman aged 55-75 years with acute or convalescent COVID-19.

The chain couples TRBV27 to TRBJ1-2, with a possible D match to TRBD1 (5 bases). In germline, CDR1 is MNHEY, CDR2 SMNVEV (reference sequence). The CDR3 is 13 amino acids. The V and J ends lost 5 bases and 4 bases respectively, with 11 bases between them. This chain's CDR3 is CASSDSSLYGYTF. The CDR3, as DNA: TGTGCCAGCAGTGACAGTTCCCTCTATGGCTACACCTTC.

The rearrangement uses TRBV18 and TRBJ2-7; D unclear. V was clipped by 4 bases and J by 2 bases, with 12 bases between them. In germline, CDR1 is KGHSH, CDR2 LQKENI. This CDR3 region has 14 residues. The CDR3, as DNA: TGTGCCAGCTCACTAGTTAGTGCTCCCTACGAGCAGTACTTC. Amino acid sequence: CASSLVSAPYEQYF.

The CDR3 sequence: CASSEGQSYTF. In nucleotides, the CDR3 is TGTGCCAGCAGTGAAGGTCAGAGCTACACCTTC. The rearrangement joins TRBV6-1 to TRBJ1-2, with D uncertain. The CDR3 sequence is 11 residues long. Germline CDR1 MNHNS, CDR2 SASEGT. V was pared by 1 base and J by 9 bases, with 6 bases between.

This rearrangement joins TRBV28 to TRBJ2-5; 8 bases line up with TRBD2. The CDR3 is 14 residues long. CDR1 and CDR2 (germline): MDHEN, SYDVKM. Unmatched junction bases numbered 7, after V lost 6 bases and J lost 4 bases. CDR3 region: CASSPGLVGETQYF. In DNA form, the CDR3 reads TGTGCCAGCAGCCCGGGACTAGTGGGAGAGACCCAGTACTTC.

This rearrangement joins TRBV11-3 to TRBJ2-2; 10 bases agree with TRBD1. Trimming at V came to 0 bases and at J to 6 bases, leaving 1 base not matched to a gene. The CDR3 extends over 15 amino acids. Germline CDR1 and CDR2: SGHNT and YENEEA. CDR3: CASSLDGTGAGELFF. CDR3 nucleotide sequence: TGTGCCAGCAGCTTAGACGGGACAGGGGCCGGGGAGCTGTTTTTT.

Details on this clone: A read error may account for a junction end that differs from germline. The chain joins TRBV6-5 to TRBJ2-1; D possibly uses TRBD1 or TRBD2 (5 bases each). The CDR3 totals 14 residues. Per germline, CDR1 MNHEY and CDR2 SVGAGI. CDR3: CASRYRTRYNEQFF. CDR3 bases: TGTGCCAGCCGTTACAGGACTCGGTACAATGAGCAGTTCTTC.

V is TRBV3-1 (or the pseudogene TRBV3-2) and J is TRBJ1-1; D call uncertain. The V and J ends lost 1 base and 6 bases respectively, with 9 bases between them. This CDR3 has 13 residues. CDR1 and CDR2 (germline): LGHDT, YNNKEL (reference sequence). The CDR3 reads CASSQVPRAEAFF. In DNA, the CDR3 is TGTGCCAGCAGCCAAGTCCCGCGCGCTGAAGCTTTCTTT.

The genes are TRBV25-1 and TRBJ1-2; 8 positions match TRBD1. The CDR3 loop spans 18 amino acids. V was pared by 3 bases and J by 6 bases, with 18 bases of the junction left unmatched. Germline V gene lookup returns CDR1 MGHDK and CDR2 SYGVNS. The CDR3 coding sequence is TGTGCCAGCAGTGACCTAAAATCGGACAGGGACTTAATTCATGGCTACACCTTC. Its translation is CASSDLKSDRDLIHGYTF.

The chain joins TRBV18 to TRBJ2-1; TRBD2 agrees at 8 bases. From germline, CDR1 is KGHSH and CDR2 LQKENI. The J segment lost 10 bases and the V segment lost 6 bases, leaving 5 bases of the junction unmatched. The CDR3 length is 12 residues. The CDR3 DNA reads as TGTGCCAGCTCCGGTAGCGGGACAGAGCAGTTCTTC. Encoded protein: CASSGSGTEQFF.

J is TRBJ2-3 and V is TRBV5-1; D ambiguous. Germline CDR1 reads SGHRS; CDR2 reads YFSETQ. Trimming removed 0 bases at V and 0 bases at J, with 8 bases between. CDR3 size: 15 residues. The CDR3 protein is CASSLAVQSTDTQYF. The CDR3, as DNA: TGCGCCAGCAGCTTGGCCGTACAGAGCACAGATACGCAGTATTTT.

J is TRBJ1-1 and V is TRBV7-8; no clear D. Germline assignment: CDR1 SGHVS and CDR2 FQNEAQ. This CDR3 contains 13 residues. V was shortened by 8 bases and J by 2 bases, with 12 bases between the two germline ends. The CDR3 protein is CASERIRNTEAFF. CDR3 DNA: TGTGCCAGCGAGAGGATCAGAAACACTGAAGCTTTCTTT.

The chain couples TRBV5-1 to TRBJ2-1; D is unclear. The CDR3 consists of 14 residues. V lost 0 bases, J lost 4 bases, and 8 bases lay in between. Germline CDR1 reads SGHRS; CDR2 reads YFSETQ. In nucleotides, the CDR3 is TGCGCCAGCAGCTTGGACGCGCGGTACAATGAGCAGTTCTTC. Its protein product is CASSLDARYNEQFF.

V gene TRBV28 combines with J gene TRBJ1-6, with D unresolved. The CDR3 loop spans 12 amino acids. CDR1 is MDHEN, CDR2 SYDVKM, per germline. V lost 6 bases, J lost 8 bases, and 8 bases lay in between. The CDR3: CASRIGDSPLHF. CDR3 DNA: TGTGCCAGCAGAATCGGTGATTCACCCCTCCACTTT. The full variable domain, its missing parts supplied by reference TRBV28 and TRBJ1-6, is DVKVTQSSRYLVKRTGEKVFLECVQDMDHENMFWYRQDPGLGLRLIYFSYDVKMKEKGDIPEGYSVSREKKERFSLILESASTNQTSMYLCASRIGDSPLHFGNGTRLTVT.

The sample holds one count of this clone. The chain is built from TRBV2 and TRBJ1-1, with D maybe TRBD1 (6 bases). V lost 6 bases, J lost 0 bases, and 11 bases lay in between. CDR1 is SNHLY and CDR2 is FYNNEI in the germline V gene. The CDR3 runs to 14 residues. CDR3 sequence reads: CASRPGGVNTEAFF. CDR3 coding DNA: TGTGCCAGCAGGCCGGGGGGCGTGAACACTGAAGCTTTCTTT. Supplemented by reference TRBV2 and TRBJ1-1, the full variable domain reads EPEVTQTPSHQVTQMGQEVILRCVPISNHLYFYWYRQILGQKVEFLVSFYNNEISEKSEIFDDQFSVERPDGSNFTLKIRSTKLEDSAMYFCASRPGGVNTEAFFGQGTRLTVV.

The rearrangement joins TRBV6-6 to TRBJ2-5; 7 positions agree with TRBD1. The V segment lost 5 bases and the J segment 4 bases; nucleotides outside the gene matches: 4. This CDR3 contains 13 residues. Germline V CDR1 and CDR2: MNHNY, SVGAGI (reference sequence). The CDR3 reads CASSRQGRETQYF. As DNA, the CDR3 is TGTGCCAGCAGTAGACAGGGTAGAGAGACCCAGTACTTC.

In this sample, this clone turned up once. CDR3 nucleotide sequence: TGTGCCAGCAGCTTAGATATAACGGGCACAGATACGCAGTATTTT. As protein: CASSLDITGTDTQYF. This chain links TRBV11-2 with TRBJ2-3; D unresolved. Germline V gives CDR1 SGHAT, CDR2 FQNNGV. The ends were cut back, 0 bases at V and 1 base at J, with 8 bases in the middle. The CDR3 runs to 15 residues.

This clone was seen a single time. The J gene is TRBJ1-1, the V gene TRBV18, with a tentative D call TRBD1 (6 bases). This CDR3 has 11 amino acids. Trimming cost V 3 bases and J 8 bases, with 7 bases left between them. Germline CDR1 reads KGHSH; CDR2 reads LQKENI. The CDR3 protein is CASSPGTEAFF. The CDR3, as DNA: TGTGCCAGCTCACCCGGGACAGAAGCTTTCTTT.

The V gene is TRBV3-1 (or the pseudogene TRBV3-2), the J gene TRBJ2-7; 13 bases agree with TRBD2. The length of the CDR3 is 14 residues. Germline V gene lookup returns CDR1 LGHDT and CDR2 YNNKEL (reference sequence). J gave up 5 bases and V 7 bases, and 5 bases lay outside the gene matches. CDR3 coding DNA: TGTGCCAGCAAACTAGCGGGGGGGCGTAACGAGCAGTACTTC. It codes for CASKLAGGRNEQYF.

The chain uses TRBV7-2 and TRBJ1-3; weak D call: TRBD1 (6 bases). Looked up from germline, CDR1 is SGHTA and CDR2 is FQGNSA. The length of the CDR3 is 18 residues. The germline V and J ends were trimmed by 5 bases and 4 bases, with 24 bases remaining between them. CDR3 bases: TGTGCCAGCAGCCTTCGGGACACGCACCTCAGGTCGGGAAACACCATATATTTT. It codes for CASSLRDTHLRSGNTIYF.

The chain combines TRBV5-1 with TRBJ2-1; a weak D match, TRBD2 (6 bases). The V end was cut by 0 bases, the J end by 1 base, with 11 bases between. Per germline, CDR1 SGHRS and CDR2 YFSETQ. CDR3 length: 16 amino acids. CDR3 in amino acids: CASSLAGGASYNEQFF. In DNA form, the CDR3 reads TGCGCCAGCAGCTTGGCCGGGGGAGCGTCCTACAATGAGCAGTTCTTC.

V is TRBV5-1 and J is TRBJ2-1, with TRBD1 identical over 8 bases. J gave up 8 bases and V 4 bases, and 14 bases lay outside the gene matches. The length of the CDR3 is 16 residues. The germline V gene encodes CDR1 SGHRS and CDR2 YFSETQ. In nucleotides, the CDR3 is TGCGCCAGCAGCGCAGGACAGGGTGGGAATCTCGATGAGCAGTTCTTC. Translation gives CASSAGQGGNLDEQFF.

This CDR3 reads CASSFNREINYGYTF. The DNA for the CDR3 is TGTGCCAGCAGCTTCAATCGGGAAATTAACTATGGCTACACCTTC. The chain couples TRBV7-2 to TRBJ1-2; D is unclear. Per the germline V gene, CDR1 is SGHTA and CDR2 is FQGNSA. The germline V and J ends were trimmed by 3 bases and 1 base, with 12 bases remaining between them. This CDR3 is 15 amino acids long. Combining the CDR3 with reference TRBV7-2 and TRBJ1-2 gives the whole variable domain GAGVSQSPSNKVTEKGKDVELRCDPISGHTALYWYRQSLGQGLEFLIYFQGNSAPDKSGLPSDRFSAERTGGSVSTLTIQRTQQEDSAVYLCASSFNREINYGYTFGSGTRLTVV.

This clone has just a few counts. The chain links TRBV20-1 to TRBJ1-3; D unresolved. The CDR3 covers 13 residues. Germline values: CDR1 DFQATT, CDR2 SNEGSKA (reference sequence). Trimming took off 3 bases at V and 0 bases at J, with 6 bases between the two ends. The CDR3 is CSASRNSGNTIYF. In DNA form, the CDR3 reads TGCAGTGCTAGTCGTAACTCTGGAAACACCATATATTTT.

This chain joins TRBV19 and TRBJ2-1, with 9 bases fitting TRBD1. Germline V CDR1 and CDR2: LNHDA, SQIVND (reference sequence). Trimming at V came to 5 bases and at J to 4 bases, leaving 6 bases not matched to a gene. The CDR3 is 15 residues long. In nucleotides, the CDR3 is TGTGCCAGTAGTCCCTCGGGACAGGGTTACAATGAGCAGTTCTTC. Translated, it gives CASSPSGQGYNEQFF.

This chain joins TRBV5-5 and TRBJ2-7; D perhaps matches TRBD2 (5 bases). Trimming pared 0 bases from V and 4 bases from J, leaving 20 bases between. The CDR3 covers 17 residues. Germline values: CDR1 SGHKS, CDR2 YYEKEE (reference sequence). CDR3 amino acids: CASSLVVEAPPPYEQYF. CDR3 nucleotide sequence: TGTGCCAGCAGCTTGGTGGTGGAGGCGCCCCCCCCTTACGAGCAGTACTTC.